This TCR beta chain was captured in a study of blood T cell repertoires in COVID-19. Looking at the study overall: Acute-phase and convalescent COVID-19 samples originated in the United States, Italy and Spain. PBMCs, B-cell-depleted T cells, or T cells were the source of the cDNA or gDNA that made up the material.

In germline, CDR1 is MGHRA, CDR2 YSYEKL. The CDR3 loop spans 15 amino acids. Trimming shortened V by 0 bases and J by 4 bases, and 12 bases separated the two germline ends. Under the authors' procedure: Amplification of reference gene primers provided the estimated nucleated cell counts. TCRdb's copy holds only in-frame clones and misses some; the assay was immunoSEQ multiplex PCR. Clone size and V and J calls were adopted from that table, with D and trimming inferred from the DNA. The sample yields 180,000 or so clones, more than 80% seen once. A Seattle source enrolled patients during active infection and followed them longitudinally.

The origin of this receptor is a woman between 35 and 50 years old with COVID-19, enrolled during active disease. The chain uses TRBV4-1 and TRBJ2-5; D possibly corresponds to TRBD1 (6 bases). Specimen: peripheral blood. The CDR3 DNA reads TGCGCCAGCAGCCAAGAGTACAGGGAGAGAGAGACCCAGTACTTC. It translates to CASSQEYRERETQYF.